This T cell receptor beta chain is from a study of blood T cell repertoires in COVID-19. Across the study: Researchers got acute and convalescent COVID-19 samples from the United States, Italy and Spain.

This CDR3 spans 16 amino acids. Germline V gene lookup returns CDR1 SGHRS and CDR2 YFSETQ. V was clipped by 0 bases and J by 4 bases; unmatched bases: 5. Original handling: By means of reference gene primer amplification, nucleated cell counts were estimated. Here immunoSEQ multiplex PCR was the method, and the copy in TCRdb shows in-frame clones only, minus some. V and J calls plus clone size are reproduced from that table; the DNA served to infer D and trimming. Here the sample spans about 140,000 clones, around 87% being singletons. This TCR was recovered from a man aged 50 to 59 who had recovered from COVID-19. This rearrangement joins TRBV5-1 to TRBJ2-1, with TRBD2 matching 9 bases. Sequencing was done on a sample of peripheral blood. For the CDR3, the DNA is TGCGCCAGCAGCTTGGTCGGCGGGGGGGCGTACAATGAGCAGTTCTTC. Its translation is CASSLVGGGAYNEQFF.